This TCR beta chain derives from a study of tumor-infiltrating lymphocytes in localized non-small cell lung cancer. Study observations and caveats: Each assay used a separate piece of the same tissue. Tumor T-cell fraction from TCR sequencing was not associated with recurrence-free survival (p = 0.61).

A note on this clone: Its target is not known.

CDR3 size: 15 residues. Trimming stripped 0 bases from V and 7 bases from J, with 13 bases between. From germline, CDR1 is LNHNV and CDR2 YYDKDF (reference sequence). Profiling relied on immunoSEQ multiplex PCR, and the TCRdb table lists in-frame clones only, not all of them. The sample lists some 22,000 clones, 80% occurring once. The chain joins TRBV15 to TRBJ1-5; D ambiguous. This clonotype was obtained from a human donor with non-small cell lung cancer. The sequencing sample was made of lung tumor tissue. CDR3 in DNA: TGTGCCACCAGCAGAGATCCCGGTCCGGGGCAGCCCCAGCATTTT. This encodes CATSRDPGPGQPQHF.